This TCR beta chain was found in a study of Ad26.COV2.S vaccination and SARS-CoV-2 variants. Some clones are missing from TCRdb's copy, which holds only in-frame ones; the method was immunoSEQ multiplex PCR. The repertoire holds fewer than 900,000 clones, with about 89% as singletons. Overall study findings and caveats: A substantial breadth of spike-specific CD8+ and CD4+ T cell responses after vaccination has been reported.

As for treatment: over 15 received Ad26.COV2.S at low or high dose, single or two shots; roughly 5 received placebo; per-sample allocation not given. Samples were taken on day 63 after the first vaccine or placebo injection. Boston hosted the donor, who was an adult aged 18-55 years. SARS-CoV-2 spike from the Wuhan strain was encoded by the vaccine, an Ad26 vector. Concerning this clone: Its matching antigen is unknown.

The germline gives CDR1 KGHSH, CDR2 LQKENI. The CDR3 covers 16 residues. V lost 6 bases and J 4 bases, leaving 19 bases between the germline ends. This receptor was identified in a person between 18 and 65 years old who received the Ad26.COV2.S COVID-19 vaccine or a placebo. V is TRBV18 and J is TRBJ2-1; a possible D gene is TRBD1 (6 bases). The sample was peripheral blood, taken in a trial of Ad26.COV2.S vaccine versus placebo. The CDR3 reads CASSPTTGINYNEQFF. CDR3 bases: TGTGCCAGCTCGCCCACTACAGGGATCAATTACAATGAGCAGTTCTTC.